This T cell receptor (beta chain) stems from a study of shared clonotypes between healthy human individuals. On the study more broadly: Participating donors consisted of two women and a few men aged 18 to 49. General study results and limits: An expected dependence of interdonor clonotype sharing on sequencing depth was noted.

The germline V gene has CDR1 SGHRS and CDR2 YFSETQ. V lost 4 bases and J lost 0, with 11 bases in between. CDR3 length equals 14 residues. Adult donors, all healthy and HIV-negative, had no recent acute infections or vaccinations. A word on this clone: Its antigen is not known.

Sequenced by immunoSEQ multiplex PCR; TCRdb stores in-frame clones only, minus some. This table holds about half a million clones, approximately 82% found once. This chain links TRBV5-1 with TRBJ2-7; D not resolved. The TCR comes from a woman aged 40 to 49 in good health. Some clones in this sample may be carry-over from other donors' samples. Sequencing was done on a sample of PBMCs. CDR3 residues: CASSASADSYEQYF. The CDR3 nucleotides are TGCGCCAGCAGCGCTTCCGCGGACTCCTACGAGCAGTACTTC.